The clone carrying this TCR beta chain appeared many times. Its antigen is still unknown. This entry comes from a study of naive and memory T cell subsets. Amplification of ligated cDNA took four PCR rounds with SP2 and nested alpha and beta constant primers. One entry per CDR3 protein, called by TCRdb with MiXCR from the 5' RACE reads. The sample has 55,000 to 65,000 distinct CDR3 sequences, under 10% seen once. Germline CDR1 is SEHNR and CDR2 is FQNEAQ (reference sequence). The V end lost 2 bases, the J end lost 8 bases, and 7 bases lay between the germline ends. This CDR3 comprises 12 residues. An oligonucleotide containing a UMI was ligated to the 3' end of TCR cDNA. Study-wide results and caveats: The RNA method is potentially sensitive to activation and differentiation changes.

The source of this sequence is a female donor in good health. This chain links TRBV7-9 with TRBJ2-1, with D hard to call. CDR3 nucleotide sequence: TGTGCCAGCAGCTTATCTTCGTATGAGCAGTTCTTC. Protein: CASSLSSYEQFF.